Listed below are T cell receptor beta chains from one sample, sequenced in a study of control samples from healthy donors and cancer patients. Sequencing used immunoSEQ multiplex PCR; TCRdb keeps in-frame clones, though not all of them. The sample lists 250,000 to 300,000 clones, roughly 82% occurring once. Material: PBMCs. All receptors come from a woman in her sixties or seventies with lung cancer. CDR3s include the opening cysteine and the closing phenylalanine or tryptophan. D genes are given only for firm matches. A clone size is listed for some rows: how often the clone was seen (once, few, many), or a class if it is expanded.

DNA: TGCAGCGCAGGGGGTCCCTATGGCTACACCTTC
CDR3: CSAGGPYGYTF
J: TRBJ1-2
D: TRBD1
size: -
V: TRBV29-1

DNA: TGTGCCAGCAGCCGGACACGCAGCTCTGGAAACACCATATATTTT
CDR3: CASSRTRSSGNTIYF
J: TRBJ1-3
D: -
size: -
V: TRBV6-6

DNA: TGTGCCAGCAGCGTAGGCGTCGGTAGCGGGCCACAAGAGACCCAGTACTTC
CDR3: CASSVGVGSGPQETQYF
J: TRBJ2-5
D: TRBD2
size: -
V: TRBV9

DNA: TGTGCCAGCAGCCCCCTCGCGAACACCGGGGAGCTGTTTTTT
CDR3: CASSPLANTGELFF
J: TRBJ2-2
D: -
size: -
V: TRBV11-1

DNA: TGTGCCAGCAGCCCGGGACTAGTCGTCGATACGCAGTATTTT
CDR3: CASSPGLVVDTQYF
J: TRBJ2-3
D: TRBD2
size: -
V: TRBV5-8

DNA: TGTGCCAGCAGCGTGGGACAGGTGACTTCACCCCTCCACTTT
CDR3: CASSVGQVTSPLHF
J: TRBJ1-6
D: TRBD1
size: -
V: TRBV9

DNA: TGTGCCAGCGGGGCTAGCGGGCCCCTGGATTTCTTC
CDR3: CASGASGPLDFF
J: TRBJ2-1
D: TRBD2
size: -
V: TRBV6-4

DNA: TGTGCCAGCAGTTTAGGACAGTTCACAGATACGCAGTATTTT
CDR3: CASSLGQFTDTQYF
J: TRBJ2-3
D: -
size: -
V: TRBV6-6

DNA: TGTGCCAGCAGCCAATCACGGGGGGATTCACCCCTCCACTTT
CDR3: CASSQSRGDSPLHF
J: TRBJ1-6
D: -
size: -
V: TRBV3-1/TRBV3-2

DNA: TGTGCCAGCAGCCTTAGTGGGGGGGCGTCTTCACCCCTCCACTTT
CDR3: CASSLSGGASSPLHF
J: TRBJ1-6
D: -
size: -
V: TRBV11-2

DNA: TGCGCCAGCAGTTCGACAGGGGGCACCCAGCCCCAGCATTTT
CDR3: CASSSTGGTQPQHF
J: TRBJ1-5
D: TRBD1
size: once
V: TRBV5-1

DNA: TGTGCTAGTGGCCCCCCCTCTACCCACGAGGCTAACTATGGCTACACCTTC
CDR3: CASGPPSTHEANYGYTF
J: TRBJ1-2
D: -
size: -
V: TRBV12-5

DNA: TGTGCCAGCAGCCCCCCGGACTGGTCAGCCTACGAGCAGTACTTC
CDR3: CASSPPDWSAYEQYF
J: TRBJ2-7
D: -
size: once
V: TRBV28

DNA: TGTGCCAGCAGTGAACGCGCGGGGGGTGAAAAACTGTTTTTT
CDR3: CASSERAGGEKLFF
J: TRBJ1-4
D: -
size: -
V: TRBV6-1

DNA: TGTGCCATCAGTAACCAGGGGGCCAACACCGGGGAGCTGTTTTTT
CDR3: CAISNQGANTGELFF
J: TRBJ2-2
D: TRBD1
size: -
V: TRBV10-3

DNA: TGTGCCAGCAGCCAACTCGTCAGTCTCTATAATTCACCCCTCCACTTT
CDR3: CASSQLVSLYNSPLHF
J: TRBJ1-6
D: -
size: few
V: TRBV16

DNA: TGTGCCAGCAAGGCCAGGGGGACAGATACGCAGTATTTT
CDR3: CASKARGTDTQYF
J: TRBJ2-3
D: TRBD1
size: -
V: TRBV6-6

DNA: TGCGCCAGCAGCCGGACTAGCGGGGCTTCAGATACGCAGTATTTT
CDR3: CASSRTSGASDTQYF
J: TRBJ2-3
D: TRBD2
size: -
V: TRBV5-1

DNA: TGTGCCAGCAGCCCGCGAGTGGGGGGCAATGAGCAGTTCTTC
CDR3: CASSPRVGGNEQFF
J: TRBJ2-1
D: -
size: -
V: TRBV9

DNA: TGCGCCAGCAGCTTGGGGGGACAGGGTGGTGAGCAGTACTTC
CDR3: CASSLGGQGGEQYF
J: TRBJ2-7
D: TRBD1
size: once
V: TRBV5-1

DNA: TGTGCCAGCAGTAACCGAGGGGGCACCAATCAGCCCCAGCATTTT
CDR3: CASSNRGGTNQPQHF
J: TRBJ1-5
D: TRBD1
size: -
V: TRBV6-2/TRBV6-3

DNA: TGTGCCAGCAGCCAAACACCCCTTGGGGGTGTCAGCACTGAAGCTTTCTTT
CDR3: CASSQTPLGGVSTEAFF
J: TRBJ1-1
D: -
size: -
V: TRBV3-1/TRBV3-2

DNA: TGCGCCAGCAGCCTCAGCCCCCAAGAGACCCAGTACTTC
CDR3: CASSLSPQETQYF
J: TRBJ2-5
D: -
size: few
V: TRBV5-1

DNA: TGTGCCAGCAGCCACGGCGGCGTTAACTATGGCTACACCTTC
CDR3: CASSHGGVNYGYTF
J: TRBJ1-2
D: -
size: -
V: TRBV3-1/TRBV3-2

DNA: TGTGCTAGTCGGGGGGGCAATGCAGATACGCAGTATTTT
CDR3: CASRGGNADTQYF
J: TRBJ2-3
D: TRBD2
size: -
V: TRBV12-5

DNA: TGTGCCAGCAGCCCTGCAAGCGGGGGGGGATCCTACAATGAGCAGTTCTTC
CDR3: CASSPASGGGSYNEQFF
J: TRBJ2-1
D: TRBD2
size: few
V: TRBV4-2

DNA: TGTGCCAGCAGTGGAGGGAGGGGGCGAGAGTTGGGTCAGCCCCAGCATTTT
CDR3: CASSGGRGRELGQPQHF
J: TRBJ1-5
D: TRBD1
size: once
V: TRBV6-1

DNA: TGTGCCAGCTCTCCCTACAGGGACACTGAAGCTTTCTTT
CDR3: CASSPYRDTEAFF
J: TRBJ1-1
D: -
size: -
V: TRBV18

DNA: TGTGCCAGCAGCCACCGGGACGGGTCCTACGAGCAGTACTTC
CDR3: CASSHRDGSYEQYF
J: TRBJ2-7
D: -
size: few
V: TRBV3-1/TRBV3-2

DNA: TGTGCCATCAGTGAGTCGATAGCTGTTAACTATGGCTACACCTTC
CDR3: CAISESIAVNYGYTF
J: TRBJ1-2
D: -
size: few
V: TRBV10-3

DNA: TGTGCCTGGACCTCAGTTAATTCACCCCTCCACTTT
CDR3: CAWTSVNSPLHF
J: TRBJ1-6
D: -
size: -
V: TRBV30

DNA: TGTGCCAGCAGTCTTGGACAGGGAGGGACCCAGTACTTC
CDR3: CASSLGQGGTQYF
J: TRBJ2-5
D: TRBD1
size: once
V: TRBV6-5

DNA: TGTGCCAGCAGCTTTGACAGGGGGCGTAAGTCCGGGGAGCTGCTTTTT
CDR3: CASSFDRGRKSGELLF
J: TRBJ2-2
D: TRBD1
size: -
V: TRBV5-4

DNA: TGTGCCAGCAGTTACTCGCGAGGGTCCAGGGAGACCCAGTACTTC
CDR3: CASSYSRGSRETQYF
J: TRBJ2-5
D: -
size: -
V: TRBV6-5

DNA: TGTGCCACCAGCAGAGATCAGGAGACTGAAGCTTTCTTT
CDR3: CATSRDQETEAFF
J: TRBJ1-1
D: -
size: -
V: TRBV15

DNA: TGCGCCAGCAGCTCTCAGGACCAATTCTATGGCTACACCTTC
CDR3: CASSSQDQFYGYTF
J: TRBJ1-2
D: -
size: -
V: TRBV5-1

DNA: TGTGCCAGCAGCGATGGGACAGTTGGGTTGGATGAGCAGTTCTTC
CDR3: CASSDGTVGLDEQFF
J: TRBJ2-1
D: TRBD1
size: -
V: TRBV5-4

DNA: TGTGCCAGCAGCCTTGGACTAGCGGGAGGGCGCAGCTCCTACGAGCAGTACTTC
CDR3: CASSLGLAGGRSSYEQYF
J: TRBJ2-7
D: TRBD2
size: few
V: TRBV2

DNA: TGCAGCGTTGAGCAATCCAGGGGGAGAAATGGCTACACCTTC
CDR3: CSVEQSRGRNGYTF
J: TRBJ1-2
D: TRBD1
size: few
V: TRBV29-1

DNA: TGTGCCGGCAGACAGGGGTTCACCGGGGAGCTGTTTTTT
CDR3: CAGRQGFTGELFF
J: TRBJ2-2
D: TRBD1
size: -
V: TRBV12-3/TRBV12-4

DNA: TGTGCCAGCGGTAAATTTGGACCGTTCTCTGGAAACACCATATATTTT
CDR3: CASGKFGPFSGNTIYF
J: TRBJ1-3
D: -
size: -
V: TRBV13

DNA: TGTGCCATCACCGACGCCCCAGGGGGTCGCGACGAGCAGTACTTC
CDR3: CAITDAPGGRDEQYF
J: TRBJ2-7
D: TRBD1
size: -
V: TRBV10-3

DNA: TGCGCCAGCAGCCTCCTAGACAGGGCCCCCGACGGGGAGCTGTTTTTT
CDR3: CASSLLDRAPDGELFF
J: TRBJ2-2
D: TRBD1
size: -
V: TRBV4-1

DNA: TGTGCCAGCAACAGGGAGTTAGGTCAGCCCCAGCATTTT
CDR3: CASNRELGQPQHF
J: TRBJ1-5
D: -
size: -
V: TRBV2

DNA: TGTGCCAGCAGCTTTGGCACCTCCTACGAGCAGTACTTC
CDR3: CASSFGTSYEQYF
J: TRBJ2-7
D: -
size: -
V: TRBV5-6

DNA: TGCGCCAGCAGCCAAGATACACGGACTAGCGCGCAGTTCTTC
CDR3: CASSQDTRTSAQFF
J: TRBJ2-1
D: TRBD2
size: -
V: TRBV4-1

DNA: TGTGCCAGCAGCCAAGACAACCTCCCTGGGGATGGCTACACCTTC
CDR3: CASSQDNLPGDGYTF
J: TRBJ1-2
D: -
size: -
V: TRBV3-1/TRBV3-2

DNA: TGCGCCAGCAGTGAGTCGCCCATGGACAATGAGCAGTTCTTC
CDR3: CASSESPMDNEQFF
J: TRBJ2-1
D: -
size: few
V: TRBV10-1

DNA: TGTGCCAGCACTCCTTCGTGGGGTACGGGCGAGCAGTACTTC
CDR3: CASTPSWGTGEQYF
J: TRBJ2-7
D: -
size: -
V: TRBV6-5

DNA: TGCAGCGTCGAGGGGGACAGGAGGGGAATTGAAGCTTTCTTT
CDR3: CSVEGDRRGIEAFF
J: TRBJ1-1
D: TRBD1
size: -
V: TRBV29-1

DNA: TGTGCCAGCAGCCCCGACTCTAGCGGGAGCTCCTACAATGAGCAGTTCTTC
CDR3: CASSPDSSGSSYNEQFF
J: TRBJ2-1
D: TRBD2
size: -
V: TRBV7-2

DNA: TGTGCCAGCGCCATAGCAGGGGAATGGGAGACCCAGTACTTC
CDR3: CASAIAGEWETQYF
J: TRBJ2-5
D: -
size: -
V: TRBV2

DNA: TGTGCCAGCAGTCCTCGGGGGGCTGAAGAGACCCAGTACTTC
CDR3: CASSPRGAEETQYF
J: TRBJ2-5
D: -
size: -
V: TRBV28

DNA: TGTGCCAGCAGCCCAAGGGGGGGGCTTGGGACAGATACGCAGTATTTT
CDR3: CASSPRGGLGTDTQYF
J: TRBJ2-3
D: -
size: -
V: TRBV9

DNA: TGTGCCAGCAGCTTCCTACAGCCCGGGGAGCTGTTTTTT
CDR3: CASSFLQPGELFF
J: TRBJ2-2
D: -
size: -
V: TRBV5-6

DNA: TGTGCCAGCAGACGGGGGATCAACACTGAAGCTTTCTTT
CDR3: CASRRGINTEAFF
J: TRBJ1-1
D: -
size: -
V: TRBV28

DNA: TGTGCCAGCAGAGAATGGAGCAATCAGCCCCAGCATTTT
CDR3: CASREWSNQPQHF
J: TRBJ1-5
D: -
size: -
V: TRBV2

DNA: TGTGCCATCAGTGAGTTCGGGAATGAGCAGTTCTTC
CDR3: CAISEFGNEQFF
J: TRBJ2-1
D: -
size: -
V: TRBV10-3